The 4 T cell receptor beta chains below come from one sample, sequenced in a study of regulatory T cells in long-lasting Graves disease. With iRepertoire HTBI primers and Arm-PCR of CDR3 regions, TCR beta libraries were built. TCRdb independently ran MiXCR on the multiplex PCR reads; one entry per CDR3 protein. In the table there are about 470,000 distinct CDR3 sequences, around a fifth of which are singletons. The sample's time point: persistent/refractory GD, antithyroid drugs over 5 years with positive TRAb. Making the TCR library involved RNA that had been extracted from PBMCs. The specimen comprised peripheral blood mononuclear cells (PBMCs), sampled when the disease was refractory, from a patient treated with antithyroid drugs. The receptors derive from a female donor with Graves disease.

This clonotype was counted ten times or more. The V call is TRBV24-1, the J call TRBJ1-5; TRBD1 is a possible D gene (5 bases). This CDR3 spans 15 amino acids. Germline assignment: CDR1 KGHDR and CDR2 SFDVKD. The V and J ends lost 4 bases and 4 bases respectively, with 13 bases between them. CDR3 residues: CATSEGTRKNQPQHF. In DNA form, the CDR3 reads TGTGCCACCAGTGAGGGGACGCGGAAAAATCAGCCCCAGCATTTT.

This clonotype has just a few counts. J is TRBJ2-3 and V is TRBV7-2; tentative D call: TRBD2 (5 bases). The CDR3 sequence is 15 residues long. V was pared by 0 bases and J by 2 bases, with 9 bases between. Germline assignment: CDR1 SGHTA and CDR2 FQGNSA. CDR3 coding DNA: TGTGCCAGCAGCTTAGCCGCGCGGGTCACAGATACGCAGTATTTT. It is translated as CASSLAARVTDTQYF. The full variable domain, in which reference TRBV7-2 and TRBJ2-3 provide the parts outside the CDR3, is GAGVSQSPSNKVTEKGKDVELRCDPISGHTALYWYRQSLGQGLEFLIYFQGNSAPDKSGLPSDRFSAERTGGSVSTLTIQRTQQEDSAVYLCASSLAARVTDTQYFGPGTRLTVL.

In its sample, this clonotype was seen many times. The chain combines TRBV6-5 with TRBJ2-7; D not certain. Trimming shortened V by 1 base and J by 6 bases, and 13 bases separated the two germline ends. CDR3 length: 14 amino acids. CDR1 is MNHEY and CDR2 is SVGAGI in the germline V gene. The CDR3 DNA sequence: TGTGCCAGCAGTTACTTATCTATTGGCTCCGAGCAGTACTTC. Translation gives CASSYLSIGSEQYF.

V gene TRBV5-1 combines with J gene TRBJ1-4; 9 bases are shared with TRBD1. The CDR3 extends over 15 amino acids. Germline V CDR1 and CDR2: SGHRS, YFSETQ. After removal of 3 bases from V and 6 bases from J, the junction contained 6 bases not matched to a gene. CDR3 DNA: TGCGCCAGCAGCTCATCGACAGGGGGGCATGAAAAACTGTTTTTT. Protein sequence: CASSSSTGGHEKLFF.